This TCR beta chain was identified in a study of CD8 T cells in ankylosing spondylitis. This clonotype was counted ten times or more. Its specificity is not known. Study results and limitations: A motif in TCR beta, a set of roughly 8 highly homologous variants, appeared characteristic of ankylosing spondylitis blood. Peripheral blood held disease-linked clones only at relatively low frequency, and these were CD8+. Certain motif variants had earlier appeared in reactive arthritis synovial fluid and blood.

Libraries of TCR beta came from quantitative 5'-RACE with molecular barcodes. TCRdb re-called the 5' RACE reads with MiXCR, one entry per CDR3 protein. The data contain approximately 140,000 distinct CDR3 sequences, roughly 8% of them seen just once; the ten biggest clones take up 7.3%. V shed 6 bases and J shed 1 base, with 13 bases lying between them. The CDR3 has 13 residues. Germline CDR1 DFQATT, CDR2 SNEGSKA (reference sequence). The chain carries TRBV20-1 and TRBJ2-7; D is possibly TRBD1 (5 bases). The receptor was derived from a male donor with ankylosing spondylitis. The sample taken for sequencing was synovial fluid, either unsorted or a sorted T cell fraction (not recorded which). The CDR3 nucleotides read TGCAGTGCCCCTGAGGCAGGGTCCTACGAGCAGTACTTC. It yields the protein CSAPEAGSYEQYF.